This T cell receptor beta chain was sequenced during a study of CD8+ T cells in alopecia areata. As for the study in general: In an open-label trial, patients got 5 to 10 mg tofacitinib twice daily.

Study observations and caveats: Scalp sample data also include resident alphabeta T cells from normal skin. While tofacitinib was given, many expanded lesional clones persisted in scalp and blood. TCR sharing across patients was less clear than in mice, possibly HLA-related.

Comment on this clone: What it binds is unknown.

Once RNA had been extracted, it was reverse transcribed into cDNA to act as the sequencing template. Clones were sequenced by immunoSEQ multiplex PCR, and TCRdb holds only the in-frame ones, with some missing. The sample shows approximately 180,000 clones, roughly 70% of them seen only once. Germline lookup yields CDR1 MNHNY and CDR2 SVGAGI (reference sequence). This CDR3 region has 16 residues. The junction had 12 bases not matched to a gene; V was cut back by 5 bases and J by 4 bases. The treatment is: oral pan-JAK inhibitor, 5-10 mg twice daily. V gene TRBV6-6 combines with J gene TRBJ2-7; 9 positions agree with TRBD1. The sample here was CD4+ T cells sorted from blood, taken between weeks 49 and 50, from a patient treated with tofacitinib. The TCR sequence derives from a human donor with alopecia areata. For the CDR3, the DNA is TGTGCCAGCAGTCCTCTGAAGACAGGGGGAAAATACGAGCAGTACTTC. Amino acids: CASSPLKTGGKYEQYF.